Here is one T cell receptor (beta chain) with its context. Its antigen has not been determined. No qualities accompany the bases; no much larger clone lies one base away. This entry is derived from a study of blood T cell repertoires in COVID-19 (dated by TCRdb to the early 2020s). At the level of the whole study: The collaborator samples originated in the United States, Italy and Spain and spanned the acute and convalescent phases of COVID-19. The repertoires were made available in a free public database intended to serve as a resource for research on the immune response to SARS-CoV-2. The material from the prospective study consisted of cDNA or gDNA derived from T cells, B-cell-depleted T cells, or PBMCs. The sample metadata nearly always contained a de-identified subject ID, COVID-19 status, age in years and sex. The dataset comprised deeply sampled blood TCRbeta repertoires from subjects exposed to, actively infected with, or recovered from COVID-19. The samples were drawn from the first 160 participants of the ongoing ImmuneRACE study and from 950 to 1,500 subjects provided by 6 global collaborators. Where available, HLA class I and class II types were obtained from metadata supplied by the sample provider rather than from assay-based typing. Overall study results and their limits: The amount of clinical and demographic metadata varied by source and participant and was provided uncurated.

TCRbeta CDR3 regions were amplified from genomic DNA using the immunoSEQ Assay, a bias-controlled multiplex PCR. The original pipeline was this. The number of nucleated cells in each sample was estimated by amplification of reference gene primers within the assay. To quantify the absolute abundance of each unique TCRbeta CDR3 rearrangement, sequence reads were collapsed and filtered. For each sample, productive Simpson clonality was calculated as the square root of Simpson's diversity index over productive rearrangements. This immuneACCESS table, as held by TCRdb, lists in-frame sequences with V and J called but not all clones. Of the missing ones, under half trace to an unresolved V gene in checked studies; the others have no known cause. D and trimming come from the DNA, and the V and J calls and clone size come from that table. This sample is represented by about 280,000 clones; 90% of them were singletons. The ten most abundant clones make up approximately 1.5% of the sample.

Participants in the prospective study were aged roughly 18 to 100 years, lived in under 30 United States geographic areas, and enrolled through a virtual design. Cohort assignment in the prospective study relied on participant-reported clinical history from a screening survey and a study questionnaire. Each participant in the prospective study had whole blood, serum and a nasopharyngeal or oropharyngeal swab collected by mobile phlebotomists. Prospective study participants could optionally give additional blood draws and questionnaires over a 2-month period. Prospective study blood samples were shipped either frozen or at room temperature before DNA extraction. This sequence originates from a woman aged 18-29 years with acute COVID-19. The sequenced material came from PBMCs or T cells enriched from blood (not recorded which).

The sequenced DNA: TGTGCCAGCTCACCGGGACAGTTTCCGTATGGCTACACCTTC. The encoded protein is CASSPGQFPYGYTF. The rearrangement combines TRBV18 with TRBJ1-2, with 7 middle bases fitting TRBD1. From the germline V gene, CDR1 is KGHSH and CDR2 is LQKENI. The germline V and J ends show losses of 3 bases and 5 bases respectively, and no gene match explains 6 bases of the junction. From the cysteine through the phenylalanine, the CDR3 covers 14 amino acids. CDR3 DNA only is kept here, 42 bases in frame from base 1.